This paragraph reports one T cell receptor beta chain. V was clipped by 4 bases and J by 3 bases; unmatched bases: 3. Per germline, CDR1 SGHVS and CDR2 FNYEAQ. The CDR3 covers 15 residues. The sample originates from a study of blood T cell repertoires in COVID-19. Study in general: COVID-19 samples, acute and convalescent, were from the United States, Italy and Spain.

Under the authors' procedure: How many nucleated cells were present was estimated from reference gene primer amplification. TCRdb's copy holds only in-frame clones and misses some; the assay was immunoSEQ multiplex PCR. V and J calls and clone size are given by that table; D and trimming were obtained from the DNA. The sample holds tens of thousands of clones, around 77% seen once. Sequenced sample: peripheral blood. The V and J genes are TRBV7-6 and TRBJ2-2; 9 nucleotides agree with TRBD1. The clonotype originates from a man aged 70 or older with COVID-19, enrolled during active disease. The CDR3 DNA is TGTGCCAGCAGCTCTGGGGACAGGGACACCGGGGAGCTGTTTTTT. Protein: CASSSGDRDTGELFF.